This TCR beta chain was sequenced for a study of Ad26.COV2.S vaccination and SARS-CoV-2 variants. Background on the study: The donor belonged to the COV1001 Ad26.COV2.S trial arm. In the study, Ad26.COV2.S was injected intramuscularly once, or twice 56 days apart.

As to treatment: around 19 received Ad26.COV2.S at low or high dose, single or two shots; roughly five received placebo; per-sample allocation not given. Sampling happened 63 days after the first vaccine or placebo injection. V was shortened by 5 bases and J by 3 bases, with 20 bases between the two germline ends. Germline loops: CDR1 LNHNV, CDR2 YYDKDF (reference sequence). CDR3 length equals 16 residues. Method: immunoSEQ multiplex PCR; TCRdb's copy keeps in-frame clones and lacks some. The sample lists under 550,000 clones, 88% seen once, with less than 4.5% in the top ten. The material sequenced was peripheral blood, taken in a trial of Ad26.COV2.S vaccine versus placebo. The TCR comes from a person between 18 and 59 years old who received the Ad26.COV2.S COVID-19 vaccine or a placebo. The gene calls are TRBV15 and TRBJ2-7, with a tentative D call TRBD1 (7 bases). The CDR3 is CATSEGATATSYEQYF. CDR3 in DNA: TGTGCCACCAGCGAGGGGGCCACAGCGACTAGCTACGAGCAGTACTTC.